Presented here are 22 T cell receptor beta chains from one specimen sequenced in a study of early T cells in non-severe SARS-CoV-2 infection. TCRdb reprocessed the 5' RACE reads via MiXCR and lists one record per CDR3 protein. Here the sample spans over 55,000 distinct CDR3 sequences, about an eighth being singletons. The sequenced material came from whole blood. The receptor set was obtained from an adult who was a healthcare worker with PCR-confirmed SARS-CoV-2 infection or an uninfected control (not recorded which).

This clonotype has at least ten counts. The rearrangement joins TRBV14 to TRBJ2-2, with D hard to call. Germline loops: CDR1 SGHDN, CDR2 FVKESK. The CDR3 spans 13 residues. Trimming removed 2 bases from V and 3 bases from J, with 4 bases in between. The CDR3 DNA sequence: TGTGCCAGCAGCCAAAGATACACCGGGGAGCTGTTTTTT. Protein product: CASSQRYTGELFF.

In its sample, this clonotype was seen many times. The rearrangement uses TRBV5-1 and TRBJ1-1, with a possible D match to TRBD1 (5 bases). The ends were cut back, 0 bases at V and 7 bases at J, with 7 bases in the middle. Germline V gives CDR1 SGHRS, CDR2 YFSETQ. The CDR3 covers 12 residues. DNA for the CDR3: TGCGCCAGCAGCTTGGGACAGAATGAAGCTTTCTTT. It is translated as CASSLGQNEAFF.

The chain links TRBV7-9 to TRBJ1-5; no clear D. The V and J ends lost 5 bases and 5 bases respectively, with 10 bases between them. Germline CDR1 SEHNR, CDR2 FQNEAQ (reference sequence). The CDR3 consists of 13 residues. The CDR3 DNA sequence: TGTGCCAGCAGCCTCCGCAGAGATCAGCCCCAGCATTTT. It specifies CASSLRRDQPQHF.

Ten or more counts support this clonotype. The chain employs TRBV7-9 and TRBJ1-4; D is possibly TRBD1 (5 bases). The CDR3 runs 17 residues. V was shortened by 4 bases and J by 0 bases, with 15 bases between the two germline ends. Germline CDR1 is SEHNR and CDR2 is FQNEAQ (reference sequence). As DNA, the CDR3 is TGTGCCAGCAGCTCACCCGGACGGGGCGCAACTAATGAAAAACTGTTTTTT. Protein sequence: CASSSPGRGATNEKLFF.

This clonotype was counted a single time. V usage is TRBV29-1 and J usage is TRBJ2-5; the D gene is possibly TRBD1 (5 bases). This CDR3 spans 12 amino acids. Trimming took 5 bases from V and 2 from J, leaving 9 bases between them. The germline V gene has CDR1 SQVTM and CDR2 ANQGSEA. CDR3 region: CSVRTLQETQYF. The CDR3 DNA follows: TGCAGCGTTAGGACACTTCAAGAGACCCAGTACTTC.

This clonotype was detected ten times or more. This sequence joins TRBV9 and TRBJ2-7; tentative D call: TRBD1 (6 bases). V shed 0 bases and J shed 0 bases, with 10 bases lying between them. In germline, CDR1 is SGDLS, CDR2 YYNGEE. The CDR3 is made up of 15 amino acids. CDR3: CASSVGQVNSYEQYF. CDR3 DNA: TGTGCCAGCAGCGTAGGACAGGTCAACTCCTACGAGCAGTACTTC.

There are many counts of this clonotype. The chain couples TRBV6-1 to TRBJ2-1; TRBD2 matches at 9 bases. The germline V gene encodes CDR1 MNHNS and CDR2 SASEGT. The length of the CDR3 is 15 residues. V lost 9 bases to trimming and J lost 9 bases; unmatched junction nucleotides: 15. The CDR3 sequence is CASAPGLAGMREQFF. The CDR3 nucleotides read TGTGCCAGTGCCCCGGGCCTAGCGGGAATGCGTGAGCAGTTCTTC.

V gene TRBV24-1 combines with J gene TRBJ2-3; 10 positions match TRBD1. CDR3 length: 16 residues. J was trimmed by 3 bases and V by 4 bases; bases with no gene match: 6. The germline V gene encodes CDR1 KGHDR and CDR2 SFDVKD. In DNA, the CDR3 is TGTGCCACCAGTGAGTCCGGGACAGGGGAAACAGATACGCAGTATTTT. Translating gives CATSESGTGETDTQYF.

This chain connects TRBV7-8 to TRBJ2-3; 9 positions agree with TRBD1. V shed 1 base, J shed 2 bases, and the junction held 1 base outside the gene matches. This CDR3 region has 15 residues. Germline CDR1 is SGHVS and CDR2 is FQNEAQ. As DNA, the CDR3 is TGTGCCAGCAGCTTAGGGGACAGGGACACAGATACGCAGTATTTT. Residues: CASSLGDRDTDTQYF. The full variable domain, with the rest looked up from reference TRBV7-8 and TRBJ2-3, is GAGVSQSPRYKVAKRGQDVALRCDPISGHVSLFWYQQALGQGPEFLTYFQNEAQLDKSGLPSDRFFAERPEGSVSTLKIQRTQQEDSAVYLCASSLGDRDTDTQYFGPGTRLTVL.

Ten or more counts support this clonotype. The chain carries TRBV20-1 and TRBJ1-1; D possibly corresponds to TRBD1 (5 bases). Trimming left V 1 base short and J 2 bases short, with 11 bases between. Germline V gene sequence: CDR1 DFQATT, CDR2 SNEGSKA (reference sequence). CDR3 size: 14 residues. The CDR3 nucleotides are TGCAGTGCTAGAGGAGCAGGGATAAACACTGAAGCTTTCTTT. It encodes CSARGAGINTEAFF.

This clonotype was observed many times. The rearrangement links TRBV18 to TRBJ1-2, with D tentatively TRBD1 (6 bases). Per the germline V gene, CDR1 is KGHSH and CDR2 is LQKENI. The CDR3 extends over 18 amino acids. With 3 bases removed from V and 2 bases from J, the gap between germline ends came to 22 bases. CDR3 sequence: CASSPSFGRGESNYGYTF. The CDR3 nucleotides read TGTGCCAGCTCACCGTCGTTCGGCAGGGGAGAGTCCAACTATGGCTACACCTTC.

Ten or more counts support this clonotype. CDR3 in DNA: TGTGCCAGCAGCCTCCAAATAGCGGGGCCCGCCGATACGCAGTATTTT. This encodes CASSLQIAGPADTQYF. V and J are TRBV7-2 and TRBJ2-3; TRBD2 matches 8 bases. V shed 5 bases and J 6 bases; nucleotides not matched to a gene: 13. The CDR3 contains 16 residues. In germline, CDR1 is SGHTA, CDR2 FQGNSA.

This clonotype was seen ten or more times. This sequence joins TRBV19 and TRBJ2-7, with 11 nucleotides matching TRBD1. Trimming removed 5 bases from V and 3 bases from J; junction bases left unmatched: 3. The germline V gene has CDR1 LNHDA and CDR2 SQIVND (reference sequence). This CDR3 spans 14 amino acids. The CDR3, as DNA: TGTGCCAGTAGTTCCGGGACAGGGGGCTACGAGCAGTACTTC. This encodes CASSSGTGGYEQYF.

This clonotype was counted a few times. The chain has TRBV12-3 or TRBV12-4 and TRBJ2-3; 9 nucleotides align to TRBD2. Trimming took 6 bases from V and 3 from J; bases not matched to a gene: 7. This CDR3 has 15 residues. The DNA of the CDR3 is TGTGCCAGCAGCCCTCTAGCGGGGATGACAGATACGCAGTATTTT. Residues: CASSPLAGMTDTQYF.

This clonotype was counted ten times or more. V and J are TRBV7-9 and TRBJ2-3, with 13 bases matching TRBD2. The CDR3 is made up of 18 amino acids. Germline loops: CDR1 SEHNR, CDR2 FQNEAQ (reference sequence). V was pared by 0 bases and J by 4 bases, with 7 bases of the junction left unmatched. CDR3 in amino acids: CASSLAGLAGSLPDTQYF. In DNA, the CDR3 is TGTGCCAGCAGCTTAGCGGGACTAGCGGGGTCTCTCCCAGATACGCAGTATTTT.

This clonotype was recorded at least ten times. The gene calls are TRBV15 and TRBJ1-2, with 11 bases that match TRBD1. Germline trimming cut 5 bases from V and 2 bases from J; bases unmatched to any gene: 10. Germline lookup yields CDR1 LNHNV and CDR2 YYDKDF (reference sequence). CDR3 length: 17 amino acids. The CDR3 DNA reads TGTGCCACCAGCTCCCGGGACAGGGGGTCCCTGAACTATGGCTACACCTTC. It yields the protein CATSSRDRGSLNYGYTF.

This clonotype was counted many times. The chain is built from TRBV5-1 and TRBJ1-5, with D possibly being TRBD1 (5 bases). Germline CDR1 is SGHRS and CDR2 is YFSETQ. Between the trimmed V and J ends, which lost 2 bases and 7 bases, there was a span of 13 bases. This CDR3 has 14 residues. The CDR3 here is CASSFGQGGQPQHF. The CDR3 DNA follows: TGCGCCAGCAGCTTCGGCCAGGGCGGGCAGCCCCAGCATTTT.

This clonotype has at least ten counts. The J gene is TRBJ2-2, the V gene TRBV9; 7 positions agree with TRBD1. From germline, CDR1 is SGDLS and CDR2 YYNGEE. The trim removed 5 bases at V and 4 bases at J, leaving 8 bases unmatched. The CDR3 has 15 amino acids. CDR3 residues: CASSFGAGGTGELFF. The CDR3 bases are TGTGCCAGCAGTTTTGGGGCAGGGGGCACCGGGGAGCTGTTTTTT.

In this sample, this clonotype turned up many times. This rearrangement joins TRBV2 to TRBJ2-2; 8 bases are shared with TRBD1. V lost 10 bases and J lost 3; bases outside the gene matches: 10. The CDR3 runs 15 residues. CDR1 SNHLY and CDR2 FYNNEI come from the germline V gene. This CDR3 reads CATEAGGPDTGELFF. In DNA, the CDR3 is TGTGCCACCGAAGCAGGGGGCCCGGACACCGGGGAGCTGTTTTTT.

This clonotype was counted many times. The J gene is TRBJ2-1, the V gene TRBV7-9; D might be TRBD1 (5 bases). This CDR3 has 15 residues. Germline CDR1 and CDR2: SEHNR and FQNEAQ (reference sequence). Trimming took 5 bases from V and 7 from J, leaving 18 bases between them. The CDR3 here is CASSRDSWFNNEQFF. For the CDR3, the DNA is TGTGCCAGCAGCCGTGACAGTTGGTTTAATAATGAGCAGTTCTTC.

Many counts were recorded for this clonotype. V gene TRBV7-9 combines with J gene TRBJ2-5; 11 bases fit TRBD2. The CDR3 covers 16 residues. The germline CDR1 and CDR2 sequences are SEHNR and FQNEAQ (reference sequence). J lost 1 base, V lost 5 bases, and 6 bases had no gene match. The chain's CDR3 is CASSPRLAGSQETQYF. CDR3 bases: TGTGCCAGCAGCCCCCGACTAGCGGGGTCCCAAGAGACCCAGTACTTC.

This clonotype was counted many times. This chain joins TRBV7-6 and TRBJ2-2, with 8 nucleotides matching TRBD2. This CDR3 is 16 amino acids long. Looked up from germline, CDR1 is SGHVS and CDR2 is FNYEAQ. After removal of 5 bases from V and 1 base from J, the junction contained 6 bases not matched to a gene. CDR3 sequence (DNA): TGTGCCAGCAGCCTCATCAGCGGGGGGAACACCGGGGAGCTGTTTTTT. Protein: CASSLISGGNTGELFF.